This is a list of T cell receptor beta chains from one sample in a study of cytomegalovirus exposure and HLA in healthy donors. The repertoire was sequenced with immunoSEQ multiplex PCR; TCRdb's copy has only in-frame clones and lacks some. The data hold about 110,000 clones, with more than 75% observed a single time. Sequencing input: PBMCs. The source of these receptors is a man in his forties in good health and CMV-seronegative. CDR3s include the opening cysteine and the closing phenylalanine or tryptophan. Fields, in order: CDR3 length, J gene, V gene, D gene, clone size, CDR3 DNA, CDR3 protein. D genes are given only for firm matches. Rows give clone size only sometimes, using once, few, many, or a class for an expanded clone.

length: 15
J: TRBJ2-2
V: TRBV6-1
D: NA
size: NA
DNA: TGTGCCAGTAGTAGGAGAACACAGAACACCGGGGAGCTGTTTTTT
CDR3: CASSRRTQNTGELFF

length: 10
J: TRBJ1-1
V: TRBV7-9
D: NA
size: NA
DNA: TGTGCCAGCAGCTTAGAGACACCTTTCTTT
CDR3: CASSLETPFF

length: 14
J: TRBJ2-2
V: TRBV30
D: NA
size: NA
DNA: TGTGCCTGGAGTGCAGGAAAGATCACCGGGGAGCTGTTTTTT
CDR3: CAWSAGKITGELFF

length: 15
J: TRBJ1-2
V: TRBV10-3
D: NA
size: NA
DNA: TGTGCCATCAGTGCCCGACAGGACGGAAACTATGGCTACACCTTC
CDR3: CAISARQDGNYGYTF

length: 14
J: TRBJ1-6
V: TRBV25-1
D: NA
size: NA
DNA: TGTGCCAGCAGTATTGAGGGCGTCGGGCACCCCCTCCACTTT
CDR3: CASSIEGVGHPLHF

length: 13
J: TRBJ2-2
V: TRBV30
D: NA
size: NA
DNA: TGTGCCTGGTTTGCAGGGGGGTCCGGGGAGCTGTTTTTT
CDR3: CAWFAGGSGELFF

length: 15
J: TRBJ1-3
V: TRBV28
D: TRBD1
size: NA
DNA: TGTGCCAGCGGGTTCGAACCGGGACAGGGAAACACCATATATTTT
CDR3: CASGFEPGQGNTIYF

length: 16
J: TRBJ1-2
V: TRBV5-4
D: TRBD1
size: few
DNA: TGTGCCAGCAGCCTATTTTGGGGGCAGGGGGACTATGGCTACACCTTC
CDR3: CASSLFWGQGDYGYTF

length: 14
J: TRBJ2-5
V: TRBV6-4
D: TRBD1
size: NA
DNA: TGTGCCAGCAGTGGCCCAGGGGGCCAAGAGACCCAGTACTTC
CDR3: CASSGPGGQETQYF

length: 13
J: TRBJ1-2
V: TRBV6-1
D: NA
size: NA
DNA: TGTGCCAGCAGAGGTTCGGGAAACTATGGCTACACCTTC
CDR3: CASRGSGNYGYTF

length: 13
J: TRBJ1-5
V: TRBV10-3
D: NA
size: NA
DNA: TGTGCCGTCAGGGAAGGGGTGGATCAGCCCCAGCATTTT
CDR3: CAVREGVDQPQHF

length: 15
J: TRBJ1-6
V: TRBV9
D: TRBD1
size: NA
DNA: TGTGCCAGCAGCCCAGGGGACAGGGGAAATTCACCCCTCCACTTT
CDR3: CASSPGDRGNSPLHF

length: 14
J: TRBJ1-1
V: TRBV19
D: NA
size: NA
DNA: TGTGCCAGTAGTACTACGTGGGGGGACACTGAAGCTTTCTTT
CDR3: CASSTTWGDTEAFF

length: 14
J: TRBJ1-2
V: TRBV27
D: TRBD1
size: NA
DNA: TGTGCCAGCAGTTTTGCAGGGACAGCCTATGGCTACACCTTC
CDR3: CASSFAGTAYGYTF

length: 13
J: TRBJ1-2
V: TRBV6-5
D: NA
size: NA
DNA: TGTGCCAGCAGGCGGGGTATGAACTATGGCTACACCTTC
CDR3: CASRRGMNYGYTF

length: 16
J: TRBJ2-7
V: TRBV14
D: NA
size: NA
DNA: TGTGCCAGCAGCCTTCGGGAGGGGGCATTGTTTACCGAGCAGTACTTC
CDR3: CASSLREGALFTEQYF

length: 11
J: TRBJ1-1
V: TRBV30
D: TRBD1
size: NA
DNA: TGTGCCTGGAGTACGGACAGGGGGGCTTTCTTT
CDR3: CAWSTDRGAFF

length: 18
J: TRBJ2-5
V: TRBV27
D: TRBD2
size: NA
DNA: TGTGCCAGCAGTTTCCTGACTAGCGGGGGGCGCCCGGTAGAGACCCAGTACTTC
CDR3: CASSFLTSGGRPVETQYF

length: 12
J: TRBJ2-3
V: TRBV29-1
D: NA
size: NA
DNA: TGCAGCGCGAGATCAGGGGTAAATACGCAGTATTTT
CDR3: CSARSGVNTQYF

length: 15
J: TRBJ2-1
V: TRBV7-3
D: NA
size: NA
DNA: TGTGCCAGCAGCTTAATAAGACAGCCATACAATGAGCAGTTCTTC
CDR3: CASSLIRQPYNEQFF